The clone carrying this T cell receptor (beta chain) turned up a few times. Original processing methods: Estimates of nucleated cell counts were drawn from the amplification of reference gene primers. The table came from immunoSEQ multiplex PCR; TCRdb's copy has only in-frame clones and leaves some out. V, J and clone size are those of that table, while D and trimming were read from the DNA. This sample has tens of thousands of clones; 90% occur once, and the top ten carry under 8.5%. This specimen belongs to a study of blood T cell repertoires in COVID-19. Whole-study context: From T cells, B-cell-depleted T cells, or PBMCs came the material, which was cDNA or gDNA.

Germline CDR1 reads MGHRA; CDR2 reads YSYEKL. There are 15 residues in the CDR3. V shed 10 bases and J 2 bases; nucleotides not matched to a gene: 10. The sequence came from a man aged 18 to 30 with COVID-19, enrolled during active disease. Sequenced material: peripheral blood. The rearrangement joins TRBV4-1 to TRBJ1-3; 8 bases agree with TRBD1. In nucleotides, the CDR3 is TGCGCCAACTCTTACAGGGGGAGGACTGGAAACACCATATATTTT. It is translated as CANSYRGRTGNTIYF.